What follows describes a single TCR beta chain. The same CDR3 also results from other DNA sequences found in this sample. How the authors handled the data: Amplification of reference gene primers provided the estimated nucleated cell counts. Sequenced by immunoSEQ multiplex PCR; TCRdb stores in-frame clones only, minus some. V and J calls and clone size are given by that table; D and trimming were obtained from the DNA. The sample holds about 140,000 clones, around 76% seen once. CDR3 length equals 15 residues. Per the germline V gene, CDR1 is MNHEY and CDR2 is SMNVEV (reference sequence). With 6 bases clipped from V and 3 bases from J, the junction kept 6 bases outside the gene matches. These data come from a study of blood T cell repertoires in COVID-19.

The sequenced sample was peripheral blood. The TCR comes from an elderly man with acute or convalescent COVID-19. The rearrangement uses TRBV27 and TRBJ2-7; 12 bases match TRBD2. Here the CDR3 DNA reads TGTGCCAGCAGATCCGGACTAGCGGGGCTCTACGAGCAGTACTTC. It encodes CASRSGLAGLYEQYF.